The present TCR beta chain was sequenced within a study of T-cell reconstitution after alpha-beta-depleted transplantation in children. There are a few counts of this clonotype. As yet, its antigen is unknown. Construction of the TCRbeta library involved unique molecular identifiers. TCRdb reprocessed the PCR reads via MiXCR and lists one record per CDR3 protein. The table records tens of thousands of distinct CDR3 sequences, around 15% of them present only once. Whole-study results and caveats: T cells produced anew were the main source of T-cell counts and diversity one year after transplant. Alpha-beta T cells present about two months after transplant were reported to originate from several hundred expanded graft clones. Where some patients showed high TCRbeta diversity at day 60, it came from recipient T cells and thymic progenitors that had survived.

The germline gives CDR1 MNHNS, CDR2 SASEGT. This CDR3 has 16 amino acids. The V end was cut by 5 bases, the J end by 5 bases, with 22 bases between. This sequence originates from a male patient aged 2-9 years who had a stem cell transplant for acute lymphoblastic leukemia, so the T cells may come from the graft donor. Sample: PBMCs, mostly from graft donor cells, taken 180 days after TCRalphabeta/CD19-depleted stem cell transplant. The chain is built from TRBV6-1 and TRBJ2-7; possible D gene TRBD1, 6 bases. The CDR3 DNA follows: TGTGCCAGCAGTCGATTAGGGGGTAACCACAAGGACGAGCAGTACTTC. It is translated as CASSRLGGNHKDEQYF.